This entry is about one T cell receptor beta chain. Other DNA sequences in this sample translate to the same CDR3. The record originates from a study of blood T cell repertoires in COVID-19. As for the study in general: Sites across the United States, Italy and Spain contributed samples from acute and convalescent COVID-19. PBMCs, B-cell-depleted T cells, or T cells provided the cDNA or gDNA that made up the material.

Authors' analysis steps: How many nucleated cells were present was estimated from reference gene primer amplification. TCRdb's table, derived via immunoSEQ multiplex PCR, lists solely in-frame clones and lacks some. V and J calls and clone size are as listed in that table; D and trimming were resolved from the DNA. The repertoire holds approximately 180,000 clones, about 93% seen once, with approximately 0.5% in the top ten. J was trimmed by 8 bases and V by 3 bases; bases with no gene match: 6. The germline V gene has CDR1 KGHSH and CDR2 LQKENI. CDR3 length: 15 residues. The sample taken for sequencing was peripheral blood. V and J are TRBV18 and TRBJ1-4, with 10 bases lining up with TRBD1. The source of this sequence is a man in his fifties with acute or convalescent COVID-19. The CDR3 spells CASSPPGQGNEKLFF. As DNA, the CDR3 is TGTGCCAGCTCACCCCCGGGACAGGGGAACGAAAAACTGTTTTTT.